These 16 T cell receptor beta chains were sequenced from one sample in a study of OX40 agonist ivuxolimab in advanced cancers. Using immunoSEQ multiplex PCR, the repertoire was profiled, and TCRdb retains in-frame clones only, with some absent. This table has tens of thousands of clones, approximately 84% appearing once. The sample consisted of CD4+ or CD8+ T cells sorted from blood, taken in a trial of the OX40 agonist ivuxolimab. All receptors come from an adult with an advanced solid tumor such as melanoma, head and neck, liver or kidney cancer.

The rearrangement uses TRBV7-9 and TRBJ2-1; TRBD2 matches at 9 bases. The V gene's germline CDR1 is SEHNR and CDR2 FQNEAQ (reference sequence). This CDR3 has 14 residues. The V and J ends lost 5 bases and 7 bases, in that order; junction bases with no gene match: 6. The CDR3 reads CASSPLAGGNEQFF. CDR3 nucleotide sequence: TGTGCCAGCAGCCCCCTGGCGGGAGGGAATGAGCAGTTCTTC.

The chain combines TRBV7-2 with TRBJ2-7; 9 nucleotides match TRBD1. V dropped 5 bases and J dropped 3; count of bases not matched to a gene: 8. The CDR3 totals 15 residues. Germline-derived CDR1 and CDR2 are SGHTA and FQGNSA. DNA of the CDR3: TGTGCCAGCAGCGGAGCCGGGACAGGGATCTACGAGCAGTACTTC. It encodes CASSGAGTGIYEQYF.

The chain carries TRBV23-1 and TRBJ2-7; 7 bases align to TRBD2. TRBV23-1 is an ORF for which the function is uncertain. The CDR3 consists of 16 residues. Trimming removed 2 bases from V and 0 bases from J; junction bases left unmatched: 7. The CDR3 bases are TGCGCCAGCAGTCAAAAGTACCCTAGCGGCTCCTACGAGCAGTACTTC. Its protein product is CASSQKYPSGSYEQYF.

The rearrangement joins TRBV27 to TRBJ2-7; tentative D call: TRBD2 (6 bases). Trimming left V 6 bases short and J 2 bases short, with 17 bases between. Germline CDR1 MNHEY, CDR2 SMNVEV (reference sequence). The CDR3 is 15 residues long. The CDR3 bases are TGTGCCAGCAGCCCACTCCAGGGACTTCCCTACGAGCAGTACTTC. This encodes CASSPLQGLPYEQYF.

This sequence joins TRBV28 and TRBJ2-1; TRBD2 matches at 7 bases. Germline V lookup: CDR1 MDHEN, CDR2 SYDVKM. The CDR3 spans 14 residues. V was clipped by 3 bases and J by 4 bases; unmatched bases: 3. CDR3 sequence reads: CASSLTSRYNEQFF. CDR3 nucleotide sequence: TGTGCCAGCAGTTTGACTAGCCGTTACAATGAGCAGTTCTTC.

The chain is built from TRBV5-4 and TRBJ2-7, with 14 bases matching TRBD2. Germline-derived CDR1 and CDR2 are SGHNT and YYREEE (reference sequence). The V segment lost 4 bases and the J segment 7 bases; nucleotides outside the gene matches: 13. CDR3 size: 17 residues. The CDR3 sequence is CASSKGLAGERAREQYF. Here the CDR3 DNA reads TGTGCCAGCAGCAAGGGACTAGCGGGAGAACGGGCTCGGGAGCAGTACTTC.

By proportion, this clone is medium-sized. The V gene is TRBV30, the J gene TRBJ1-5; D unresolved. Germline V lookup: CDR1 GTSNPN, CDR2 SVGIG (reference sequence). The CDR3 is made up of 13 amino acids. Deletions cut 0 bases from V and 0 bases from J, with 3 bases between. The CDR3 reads CAWSVNSNQPQHF. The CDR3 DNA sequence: TGTGCCTGGAGTGTAAATAGCAATCAGCCCCAGCATTTT.

The DNA of the CDR3 is TGTGCCAGCAGCCGTACACAGGGATCTCAGCCCCAGCATTTT. As protein: CASSRTQGSQPQHF. The rearrangement uses TRBV5-6 and TRBJ1-5, with a possible D match to TRBD1 (6 bases). The CDR3 covers 14 residues. V dropped 4 bases and J dropped 6 bases, with 14 bases sitting between them. CDR1 and CDR2 (germline): SGHDT, YYEEEE. Looking up the rest from reference TRBV5-6 and TRBJ1-5 gives the full variable domain: DAGVTQSPTHLIKTRGQQVTLRCSPKSGHDTVSWYQQALGQGPQFIFQYYEEEERQRGNFPDRFSGHQFPNYSSELNVNALLLGDSALYLCASSRTQGSQPQHFGDGTRLSIL.

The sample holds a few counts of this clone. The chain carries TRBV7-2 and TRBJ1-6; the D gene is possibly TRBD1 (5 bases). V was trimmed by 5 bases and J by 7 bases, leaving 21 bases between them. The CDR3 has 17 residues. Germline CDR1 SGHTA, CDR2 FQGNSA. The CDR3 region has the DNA TGTGCCAGCAGCCCCCGGTCAGGGTCCGCTAAGAATTCACCCCTCCACTTT. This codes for CASSPRSGSAKNSPLHF.

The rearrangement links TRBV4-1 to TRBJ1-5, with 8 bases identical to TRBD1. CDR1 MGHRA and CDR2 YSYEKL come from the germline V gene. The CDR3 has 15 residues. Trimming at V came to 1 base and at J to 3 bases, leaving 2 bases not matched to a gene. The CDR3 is CASSQVDRDNQPQHF. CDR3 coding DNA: TGCGCCAGCAGCCAAGTGGACAGGGACAATCAGCCCCAGCATTTT.

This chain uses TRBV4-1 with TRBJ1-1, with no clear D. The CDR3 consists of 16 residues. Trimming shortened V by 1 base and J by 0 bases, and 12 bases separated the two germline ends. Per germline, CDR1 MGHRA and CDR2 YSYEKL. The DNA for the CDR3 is TGCGCCAGCAGCCAAGTCCGCTTTTGGGTGAACACTGAAGCTTTCTTT. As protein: CASSQVRFWVNTEAFF.

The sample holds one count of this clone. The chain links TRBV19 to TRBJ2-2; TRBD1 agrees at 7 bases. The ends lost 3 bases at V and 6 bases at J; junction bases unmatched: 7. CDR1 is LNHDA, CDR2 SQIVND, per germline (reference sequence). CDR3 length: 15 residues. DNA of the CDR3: TGTGCCAGTAGTATCCGACAGGGATCTCCCGGGGAGCTGTTTTTT. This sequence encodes CASSIRQGSPGELFF.

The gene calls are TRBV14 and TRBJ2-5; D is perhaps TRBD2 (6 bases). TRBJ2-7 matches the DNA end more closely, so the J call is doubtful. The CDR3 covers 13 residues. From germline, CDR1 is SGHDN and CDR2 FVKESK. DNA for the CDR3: TGTGCCAGCAGCCTGACTAGGGTCTACGAGCAGTACTTC. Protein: CASSLTRVYEQYF.

CDR3: CAWSLAYGQETQYF. DNA of the CDR3: TGTGCCTGGAGTCTGGCGTATGGCCAAGAGACCCAGTACTTC. This sequence joins TRBV30 and TRBJ2-5; D call uncertain. CDR1 GTSNPN and CDR2 SVGIG come from the germline V gene (reference sequence). Between the trimmed V and J ends, which lost 2 bases and 1 base, there was a span of 11 bases. The CDR3 loop spans 14 amino acids. Variable domain in full (rest from reference TRBV30 and TRBJ2-5): SQTIHQWPATLVQPVGSPLSLECTVEGTSNPNLYWYRQAAGRGLQLLFYSVGIGQISSEVPQNLSASRPQDRQFILSSKKLLLSDSGFYLCAWSLAYGQETQYFGPGTRLLVL.

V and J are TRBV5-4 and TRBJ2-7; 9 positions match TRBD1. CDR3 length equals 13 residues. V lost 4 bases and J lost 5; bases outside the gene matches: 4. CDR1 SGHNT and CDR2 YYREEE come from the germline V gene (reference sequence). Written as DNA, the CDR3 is TGTGCCAGCAGCGTGGGACAGGGAGACGAGCAGTACTTC. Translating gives CASSVGQGDEQYF.

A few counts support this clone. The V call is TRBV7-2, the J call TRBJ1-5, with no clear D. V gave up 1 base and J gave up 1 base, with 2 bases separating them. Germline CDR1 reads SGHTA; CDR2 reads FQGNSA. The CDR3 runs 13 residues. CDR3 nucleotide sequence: TGTGCCAGCAGCTTAGTCAGCAATCAGCCCCAGCATTTT. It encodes CASSLVSNQPQHF.